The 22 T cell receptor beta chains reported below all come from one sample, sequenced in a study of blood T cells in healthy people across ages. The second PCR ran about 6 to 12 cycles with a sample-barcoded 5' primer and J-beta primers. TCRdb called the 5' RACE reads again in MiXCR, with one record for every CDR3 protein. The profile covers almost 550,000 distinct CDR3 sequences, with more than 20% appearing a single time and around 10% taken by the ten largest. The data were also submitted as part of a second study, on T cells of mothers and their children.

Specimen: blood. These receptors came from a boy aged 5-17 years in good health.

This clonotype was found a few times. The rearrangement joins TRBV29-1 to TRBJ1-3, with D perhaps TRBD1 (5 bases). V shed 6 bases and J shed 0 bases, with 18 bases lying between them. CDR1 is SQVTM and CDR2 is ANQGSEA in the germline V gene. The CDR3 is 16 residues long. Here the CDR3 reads CSVWQGTTSSGNTIYF. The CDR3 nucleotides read TGCAGCGTATGGCAGGGAACGACTAGCTCTGGAAACACCATATATTTT. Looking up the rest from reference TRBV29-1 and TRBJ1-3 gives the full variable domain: SAVISQKPSRDICQRGTSLTIQCQVDSQVTMMFWYRQQPGQSLTLIATANQGSEATYESGFVIDKFPISRPNLTFSTLTVSNMSPEDSSIYLCSVWQGTTSSGNTIYFGEGSWLTVV.

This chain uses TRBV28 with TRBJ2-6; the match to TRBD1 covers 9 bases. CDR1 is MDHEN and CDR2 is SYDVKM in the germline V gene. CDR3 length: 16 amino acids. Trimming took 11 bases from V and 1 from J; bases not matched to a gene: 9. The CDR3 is CAAAGTGTSGANVLTF. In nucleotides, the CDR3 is TGTGCCGCCGCCGGGACAGGGACTTCTGGGGCCAACGTCCTGACTTTC.

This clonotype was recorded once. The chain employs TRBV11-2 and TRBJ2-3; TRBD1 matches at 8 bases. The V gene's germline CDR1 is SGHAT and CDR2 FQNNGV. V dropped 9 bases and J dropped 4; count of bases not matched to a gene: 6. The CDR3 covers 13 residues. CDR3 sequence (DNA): TGTGCCAGTTACCCAGGGGGCTCAGATACGCAGTATTTT. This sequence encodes CASYPGGSDTQYF.

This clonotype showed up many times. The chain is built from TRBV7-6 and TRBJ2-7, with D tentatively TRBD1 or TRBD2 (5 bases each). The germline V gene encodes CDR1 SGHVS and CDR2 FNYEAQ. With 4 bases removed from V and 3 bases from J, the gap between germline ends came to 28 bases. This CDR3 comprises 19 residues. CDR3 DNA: TGTGCCAGCAGCTCAACTGCCCTATCCCGGGACGGGCCTAACTACGAGCAGTACTTC. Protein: CASSSTALSRDGPNYEQYF. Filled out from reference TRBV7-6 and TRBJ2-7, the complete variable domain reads GAGVSQSPRYKVTKRGQDVALRCDPISGHVSLYWYRQALGQGPEFLTYFNYEAQQDKSGLPNDRFSAERPEGSISTLTIQRTEQRDSAMYRCASSSTALSRDGPNYEQYFGPGTRLTVT.

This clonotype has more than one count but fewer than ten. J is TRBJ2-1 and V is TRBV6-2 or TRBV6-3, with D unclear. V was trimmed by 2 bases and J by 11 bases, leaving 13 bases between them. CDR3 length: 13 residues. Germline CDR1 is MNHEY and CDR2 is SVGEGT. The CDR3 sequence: CASSYNVALQQFF. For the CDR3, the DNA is TGTGCCAGCAGTTACAACGTTGCACTTCAGCAGTTCTTC.

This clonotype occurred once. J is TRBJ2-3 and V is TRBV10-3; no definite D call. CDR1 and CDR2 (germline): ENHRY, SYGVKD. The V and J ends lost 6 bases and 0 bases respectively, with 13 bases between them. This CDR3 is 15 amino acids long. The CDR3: CAIRPARPSTDTQYF. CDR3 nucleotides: TGTGCCATCAGACCTGCGAGGCCTAGCACAGATACGCAGTATTTT.

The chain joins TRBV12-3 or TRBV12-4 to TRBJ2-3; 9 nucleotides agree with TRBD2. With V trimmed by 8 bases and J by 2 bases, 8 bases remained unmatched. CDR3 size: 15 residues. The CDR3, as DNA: TGTGCCAGCCTCCTGACTAGCGGTATCACAGATACGCAGTATTTT. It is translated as CASLLTSGITDTQYF.

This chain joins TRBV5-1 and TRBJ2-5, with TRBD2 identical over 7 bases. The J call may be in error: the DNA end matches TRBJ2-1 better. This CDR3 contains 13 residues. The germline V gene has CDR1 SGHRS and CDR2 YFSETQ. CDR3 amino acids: CASSWLGGDEQFF. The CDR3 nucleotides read TGCGCCAGCAGCTGGCTGGGAGGGGATGAGCAGTTCTTC.

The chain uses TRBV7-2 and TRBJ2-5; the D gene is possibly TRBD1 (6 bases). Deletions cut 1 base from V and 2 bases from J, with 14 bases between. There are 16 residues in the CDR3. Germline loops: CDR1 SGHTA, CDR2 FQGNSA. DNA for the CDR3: TGTGCCAGCAGCTTAGTTGGTAGGGGGAATCAAGAGACCCAGTACTTC. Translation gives CASSLVGRGNQETQYF.

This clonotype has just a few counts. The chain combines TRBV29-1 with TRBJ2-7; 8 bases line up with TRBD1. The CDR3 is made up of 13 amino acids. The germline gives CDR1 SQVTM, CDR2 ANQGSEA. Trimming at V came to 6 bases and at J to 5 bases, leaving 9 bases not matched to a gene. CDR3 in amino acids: CSVAGTGENEQYF. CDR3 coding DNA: TGCAGCGTAGCTGGGACAGGTGAAAACGAGCAGTACTTC.

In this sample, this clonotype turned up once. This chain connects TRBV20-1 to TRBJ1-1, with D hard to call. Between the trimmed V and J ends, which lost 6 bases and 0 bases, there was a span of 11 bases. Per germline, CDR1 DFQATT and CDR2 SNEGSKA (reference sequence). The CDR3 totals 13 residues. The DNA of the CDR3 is TGCAGTGCAGTCTCTGGCATGAACACTGAAGCTTTCTTT. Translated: CSAVSGMNTEAFF.

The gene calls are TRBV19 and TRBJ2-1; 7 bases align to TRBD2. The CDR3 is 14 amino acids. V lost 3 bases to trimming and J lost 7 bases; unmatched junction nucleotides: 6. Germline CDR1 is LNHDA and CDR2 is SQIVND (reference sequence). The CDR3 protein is CASSMGRVLNEQFF. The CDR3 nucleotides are TGTGCCAGTAGTATGGGGAGGGTATTGAATGAGCAGTTCTTC.

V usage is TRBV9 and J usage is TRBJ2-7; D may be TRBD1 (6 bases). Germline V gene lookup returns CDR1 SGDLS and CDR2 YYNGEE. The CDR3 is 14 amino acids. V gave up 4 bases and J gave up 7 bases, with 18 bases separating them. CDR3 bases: TGTGCCAGCAGCCGGGACACCAAAACTGGGGAGCAGTACTTC. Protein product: CASSRDTKTGEQYF.

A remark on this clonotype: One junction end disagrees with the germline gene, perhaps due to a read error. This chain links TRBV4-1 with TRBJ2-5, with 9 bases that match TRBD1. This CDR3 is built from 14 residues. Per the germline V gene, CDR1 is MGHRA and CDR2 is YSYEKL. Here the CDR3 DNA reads TGCGCCAGCAGCCAAGGACAGGGGGGAGAGGCCCAGTACTTC. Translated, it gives CASSQGQGGEAQYF.

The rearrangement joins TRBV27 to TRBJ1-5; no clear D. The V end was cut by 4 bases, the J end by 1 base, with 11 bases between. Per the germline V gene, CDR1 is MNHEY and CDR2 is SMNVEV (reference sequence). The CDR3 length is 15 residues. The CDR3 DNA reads TGTGCCAGCAGTTCCTTAGATCGAAGCAATCAGCCCCAGCATTTT. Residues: CASSSLDRSNQPQHF.

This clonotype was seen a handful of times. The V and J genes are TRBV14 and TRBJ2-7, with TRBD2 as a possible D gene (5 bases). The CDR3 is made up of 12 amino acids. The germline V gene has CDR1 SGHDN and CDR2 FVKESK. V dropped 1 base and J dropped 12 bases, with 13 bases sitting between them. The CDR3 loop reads CASSQAARAPYF. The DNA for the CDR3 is TGTGCCAGCAGCCAAGCGGCGAGGGCCCCGTACTTC.

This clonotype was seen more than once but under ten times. The CDR3: CASSPGKSYEQYF. CDR3 coding DNA: TGTGCCAGCAGTCCAGGGAAATCCTACGAGCAGTACTTC. V gene TRBV12-3 or TRBV12-4 combines with J gene TRBJ2-7; maybe TRBD1 (5 bases). Deletions cut 5 bases from V and 1 base from J, with 9 bases between. This CDR3 contains 13 residues.

The DNA for the CDR3 is TGTGCCAGCAAACGGGACGGGGATCTTTACAATGAGCAGTTCTTC. Encoded protein: CASKRDGDLYNEQFF. This sequence joins TRBV6-1 and TRBJ2-1, with D perhaps assigned TRBD1 or TRBD2 (5 bases each). Per germline, CDR1 MNHNS and CDR2 SASEGT. The ends were cut back, 7 bases at V and 4 bases at J, with 17 bases in the middle. The CDR3 spans 15 residues.

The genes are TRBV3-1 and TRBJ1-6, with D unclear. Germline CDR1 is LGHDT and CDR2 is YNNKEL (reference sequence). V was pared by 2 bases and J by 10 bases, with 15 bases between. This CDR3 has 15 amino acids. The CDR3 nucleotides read TGTGCCAGCAGCCAACGAACTTCTGTGAAATCACCCCTCCACTTT. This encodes CASSQRTSVKSPLHF. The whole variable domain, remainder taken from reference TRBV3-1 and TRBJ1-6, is DTAVSQTPKYLVTQMGNDKSIKCEQNLGHDTMYWYKQDSKKFLKIMFSYNNKELIINETVPNRFSPKSPDKAHLNLHINSLELGDSAVYFCASSQRTSVKSPLHFGNGTRLTVT.

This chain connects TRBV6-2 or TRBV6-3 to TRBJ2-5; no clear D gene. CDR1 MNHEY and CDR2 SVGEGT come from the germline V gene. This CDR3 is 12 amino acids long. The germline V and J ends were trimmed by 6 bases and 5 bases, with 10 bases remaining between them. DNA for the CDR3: TGTGCCAGCAGGGAGTCCGGCGAGACCCAGTACTTC. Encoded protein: CASRESGETQYF.

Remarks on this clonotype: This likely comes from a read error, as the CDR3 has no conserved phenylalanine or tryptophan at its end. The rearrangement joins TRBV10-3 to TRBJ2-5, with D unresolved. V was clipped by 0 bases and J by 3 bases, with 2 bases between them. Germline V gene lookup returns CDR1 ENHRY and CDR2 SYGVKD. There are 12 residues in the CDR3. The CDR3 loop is CAISESKETQYS. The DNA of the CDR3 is TGTGCCATCAGTGAGTCGAAAGAGACCCAGTACTCC.

DNA for the CDR3: TGTGCCAGCAGCGCTAAGAGTCAGGGTGCAAAACTGTTTTTT. The encoded protein is CASSAKSQGAKLFF. This sequence joins TRBV9 and TRBJ1-4; tentatively, D is TRBD1 (5 bases). Trimming shortened V by 3 bases and J by 10 bases, and 16 bases separated the two germline ends. The V gene's germline CDR1 is SGDLS and CDR2 YYNGEE. CDR3 length: 14 amino acids.